At least ten counts were recorded for the clone carrying this T cell receptor (beta chain). The antigen is not known. This record belongs to a study of T cell repertoires in cytomegalovirus infection. Notes on the study in general: Frequencies of public TCR beta families were cumulated, and this identified carriers of CMV plus the relevant HLA.

TCRdb reprocessed the reads with MiXCR, giving one entry per CDR3 protein. The data show roughly 500,000 distinct CDR3 sequences, about 33% seen once. Here the sequenced sample was cultured PBMCs, taken from culture after CMV antigen stimulation. This clonotype was sampled from a human donor in good health (CMV status not recorded). Some clones in this sample may be carry-over from other donors' samples.

The CDR3 here is CAVKLAVSYEQYF. The CDR3 coding sequence is TGTGCCGTCAAACTAGCGGTCTCCTACGAGCAGTACTTC. This sequence joins TRBV15 and TRBJ2-7; 8 bases agree with TRBD2. This CDR3 is 13 amino acids long. Germline V gives CDR1 LNHNV, CDR2 YYDKDF (reference sequence). With 11 bases clipped from V and 0 bases from J, the junction kept 6 bases outside the gene matches.